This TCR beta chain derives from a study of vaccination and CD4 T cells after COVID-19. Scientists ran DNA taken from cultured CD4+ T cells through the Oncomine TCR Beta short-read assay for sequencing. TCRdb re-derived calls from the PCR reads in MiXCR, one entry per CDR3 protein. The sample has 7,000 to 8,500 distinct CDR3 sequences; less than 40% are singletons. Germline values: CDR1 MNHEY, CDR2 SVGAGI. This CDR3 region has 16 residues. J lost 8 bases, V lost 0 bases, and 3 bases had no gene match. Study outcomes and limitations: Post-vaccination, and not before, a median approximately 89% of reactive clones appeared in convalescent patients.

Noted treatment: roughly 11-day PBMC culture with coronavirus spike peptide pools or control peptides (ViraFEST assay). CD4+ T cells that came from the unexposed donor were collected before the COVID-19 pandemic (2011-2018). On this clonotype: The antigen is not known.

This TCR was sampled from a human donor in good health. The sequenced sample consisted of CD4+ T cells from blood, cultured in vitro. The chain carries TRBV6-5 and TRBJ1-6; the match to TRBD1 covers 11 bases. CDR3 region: CASSYSRTGGDSPLHF. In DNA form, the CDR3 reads TGTGCCAGCAGTTACTCAAGGACAGGGGGCGATTCACCCCTCCACTTT.